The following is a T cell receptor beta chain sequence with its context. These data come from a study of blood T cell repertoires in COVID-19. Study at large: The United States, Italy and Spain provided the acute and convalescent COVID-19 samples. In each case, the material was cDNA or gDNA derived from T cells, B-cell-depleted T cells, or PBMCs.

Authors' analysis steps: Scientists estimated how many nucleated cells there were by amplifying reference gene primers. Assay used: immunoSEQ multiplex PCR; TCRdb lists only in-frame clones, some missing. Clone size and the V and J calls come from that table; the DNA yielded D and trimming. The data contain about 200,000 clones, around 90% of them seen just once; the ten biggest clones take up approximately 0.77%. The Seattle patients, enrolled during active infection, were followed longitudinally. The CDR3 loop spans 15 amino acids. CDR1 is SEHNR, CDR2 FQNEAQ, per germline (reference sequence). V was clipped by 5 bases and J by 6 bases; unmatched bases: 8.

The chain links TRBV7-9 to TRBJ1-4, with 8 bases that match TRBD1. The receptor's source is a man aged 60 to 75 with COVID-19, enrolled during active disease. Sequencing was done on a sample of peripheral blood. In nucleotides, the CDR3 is TGTGCCAGCAGCAACTTACAGGGGGAGGATGAAAAACTGTTTTTT. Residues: CASSNLQGEDEKLFF.